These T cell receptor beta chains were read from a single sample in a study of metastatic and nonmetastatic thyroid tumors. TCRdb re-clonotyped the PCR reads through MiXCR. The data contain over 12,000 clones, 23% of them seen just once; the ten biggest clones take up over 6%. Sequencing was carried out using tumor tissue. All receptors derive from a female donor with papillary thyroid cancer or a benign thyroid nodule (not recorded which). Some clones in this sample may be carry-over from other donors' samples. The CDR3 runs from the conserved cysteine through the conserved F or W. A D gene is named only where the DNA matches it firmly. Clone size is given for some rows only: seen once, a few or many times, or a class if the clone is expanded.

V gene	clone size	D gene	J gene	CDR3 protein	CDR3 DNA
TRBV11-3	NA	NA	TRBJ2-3	CASSPRPWRGDTQYF	TGTGCCAGCAGCCCCAGACCATGGAGGGGGGATACGCAGTATTTT
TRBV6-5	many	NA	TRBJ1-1	CASSYDFGGTEAFF	TGTGCCAGCAGTTACGATTTCGGAGGCACTGAAGCTTTCTTT
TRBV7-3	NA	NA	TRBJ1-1	CASSPTANLQAFF	TGTGCCAGCAGCCCAACCGCGAACCTGCAGGCTTTCTTT
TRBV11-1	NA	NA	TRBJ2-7	CASTLRGAGEQYF	TGTGCCAGCACCTTACGGGGGGCGGGCGAGCAGTACTTC
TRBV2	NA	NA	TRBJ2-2	CASSDDPNTGELFF	TGTGCCAGCAGTGATGACCCGAACACCGGGGAGCTGTTTTTT
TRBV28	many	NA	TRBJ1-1	CASKPLGQSTEAFF	TGTGCCAGCAAACCACTCGGGCAAAGCACTGAAGCTTTCTTT
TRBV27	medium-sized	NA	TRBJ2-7	CASSLSIPVVGYSYEQYF	TGTGCCAGCAGTTTATCGATACCGGTGGTCGGTTATTCCTACGAGCAGTACTTC
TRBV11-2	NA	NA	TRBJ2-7	CASSHPGISSYEQYF	TGTGCCAGCAGCCACCCCGGGATTAGCTCATACGAGCAGTACTTC
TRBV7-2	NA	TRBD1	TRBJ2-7	CASSLGGTGGNEQYF	TGTGCCAGCAGCTTAGGTGGGACAGGAGGCAACGAGCAGTACTTC
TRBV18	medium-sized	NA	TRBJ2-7	CASSSTEYEQYF	TGTGCCAGCTCATCGACAGAGTACGAGCAGTACTTC
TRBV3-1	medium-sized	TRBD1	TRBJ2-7	CASSQRGGQGGYEQYF	TGTGCCAGCAGCCAGAGGGGCGGACAGGGGGGGTACGAGCAGTACTTC
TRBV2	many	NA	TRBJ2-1	CASSEEGEQFF	TGTGCCAGCAGTGAGGAGGGTGAGCAGTTCTTC
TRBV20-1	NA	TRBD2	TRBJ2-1	CSARMGIAGGLTSYNEQFF	TGCAGTGCCCGCATGGGGATAGCGGGAGGGCTAACCTCCTACAATGAGCAGTTCTTC
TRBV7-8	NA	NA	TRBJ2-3	CASSLSYTDTQYF	TGTGCCAGCAGCTTGTCGTACACAGATACGCAGTATTTT
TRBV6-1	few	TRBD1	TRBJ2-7	CASSIGQVTLYEQYF	TGTGCCAGCAGCATCGGACAGGTCACCCTCTACGAGCAGTACTTC
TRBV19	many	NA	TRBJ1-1	CASSIRGVAFF	TGTGCCAGTAGTATTCGCGGGGTAGCTTTCTTT
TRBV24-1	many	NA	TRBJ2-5	CATSDPVQVKETQYF	TGTGCCACCAGTGACCCCGTGCAGGTGAAAGAGACCCAGTACTTC
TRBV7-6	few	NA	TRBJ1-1	CASSAGLNTEAFF	TGTGCCAGTAGTGCCGGATTGAACACTGAAGCTTTCTTT
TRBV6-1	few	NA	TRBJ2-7	CASRGATYEQYF	TGTGCCAGCAGGGGAGCCACCTACGAGCAGTACTTC
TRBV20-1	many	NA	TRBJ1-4	CSALRATNEKLFF	TGCAGTGCCTTACGGGCAACTAATGAAAAACTGTTTTTT
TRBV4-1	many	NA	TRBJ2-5	CASSQGISGSQETQYF	TGCGCCAGCAGCCAAGGGATTAGCGGATCCCAAGAGACCCAGTACTTC
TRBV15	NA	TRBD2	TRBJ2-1	CATSIGTSGSEQLF	TGTGCCACCAGCATCGGGACTAGCGGGAGTGAGCAGCTCTTC
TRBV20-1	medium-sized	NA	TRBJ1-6	CSASRGTTVQSPLHF	TGCAGTGCTAGCCGTGGTACCACGGTTCAATCACCCCTCCACTTT
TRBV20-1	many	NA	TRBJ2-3	CSAGTHDTQYF	TGCAGTGCTGGGACCCACGATACGCAGTATTTT
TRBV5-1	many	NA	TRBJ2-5	CASRPDPHTETQYF	TGCGCCAGCAGACCCGACCCCCATACAGAGACCCAGTACTTC
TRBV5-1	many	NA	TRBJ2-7	CASSLASGRYEQYF	TGCGCCAGCAGCTTGGCCTCAGGGAGGTACGAGCAGTACTTC
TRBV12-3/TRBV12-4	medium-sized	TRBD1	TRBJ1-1	CASSLGFGTGSYTEAFF	TGTGCCAGCAGTTTAGGTTTCGGGACAGGGTCTTACACTGAAGCTTTCTTT
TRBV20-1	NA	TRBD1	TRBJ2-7	CSASGTGRLSSYEQYF	TGCAGTGCCTCCGGGACAGGAAGGCTGAGCTCCTACGAGCAGTACTTC
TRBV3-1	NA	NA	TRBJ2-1	CASSHWCSYNEQFF	TGTGCCAGCAGCCATTGGTGCTCCTACAATGAGCAGTTCTTC
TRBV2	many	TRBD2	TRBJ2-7	CASKPGLASLQYF	TGTGCCAGCAAACCGGGACTAGCCTCCCTGCAGTACTTC
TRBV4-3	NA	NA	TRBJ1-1	CASSQQGFTEAFF	TGCGCCAGCAGCCAGCAGGGTTTCACTGAAGCTTTCTTT
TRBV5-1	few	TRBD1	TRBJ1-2	CASRTGARDYGYTF	TGCGCCAGCAGAACAGGGGCGCGGGACTATGGCTACACCTTC
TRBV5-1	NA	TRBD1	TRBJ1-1	CASSHPRTGLNTEAFF	TGCGCCAGCAGCCACCCCAGGACAGGGCTGAACACTGAAGCTTTCTTT
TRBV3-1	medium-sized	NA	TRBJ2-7	CASSHLTYEQYF	TGTGCCAGCAGCCACCTGACCTACGAGCAGTACTTC
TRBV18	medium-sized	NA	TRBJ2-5	CASSSEETQYF	TGTGCCAGCTCTTCTGAAGAGACCCAGTACTTC
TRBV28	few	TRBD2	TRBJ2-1	CASNSESSGKYNEQFF	TGTGCCAGCAATTCGGAGTCCAGCGGGAAGTACAATGAGCAGTTCTTC
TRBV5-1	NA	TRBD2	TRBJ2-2	CASSLDSGSGPGELFF	TGCGCCAGCAGTTTGGATAGCGGGAGTGGTCCCGGGGAGCTGTTTTTT
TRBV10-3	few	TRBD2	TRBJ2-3	CAISELPGGKTDTQYF	TGTGCCATCAGTGAGTTGCCGGGGGGGAAGACAGATACGCAGTATTTT
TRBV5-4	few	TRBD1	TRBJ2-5	CASSLSTGAQETQYF	TGTGCCAGCAGCTTGTCCACAGGGGCCCAAGAGACCCAGTACTTC
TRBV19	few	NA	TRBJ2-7	CATWRGEQYF	TGTGCCACTTGGAGGGGCGAGCAGTACTTC
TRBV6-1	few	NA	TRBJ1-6	CASSEKGRLSPPLF	TGTGCCAGCAGTGAAAAGGGCAGACTTTCACCCCCCCTCTTT